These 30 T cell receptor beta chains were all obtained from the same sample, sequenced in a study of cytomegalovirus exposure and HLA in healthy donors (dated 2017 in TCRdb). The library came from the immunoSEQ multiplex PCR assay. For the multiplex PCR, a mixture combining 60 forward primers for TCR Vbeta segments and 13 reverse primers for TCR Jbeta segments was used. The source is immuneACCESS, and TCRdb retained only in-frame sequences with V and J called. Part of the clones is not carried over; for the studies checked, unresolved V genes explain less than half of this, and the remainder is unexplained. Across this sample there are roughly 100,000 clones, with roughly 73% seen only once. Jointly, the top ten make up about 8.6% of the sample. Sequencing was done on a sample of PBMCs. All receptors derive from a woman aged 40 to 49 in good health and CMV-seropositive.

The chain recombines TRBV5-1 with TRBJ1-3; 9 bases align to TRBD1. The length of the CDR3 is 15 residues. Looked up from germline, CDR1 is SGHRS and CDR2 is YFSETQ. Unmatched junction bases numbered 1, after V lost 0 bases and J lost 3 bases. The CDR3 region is CASSLGTGVGNTIYF. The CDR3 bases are TGCGCCAGCAGCTTGGGGACAGGGGTTGGAAACACCATATATTTT. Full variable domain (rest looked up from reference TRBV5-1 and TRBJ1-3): KAGVTQTPRYLIKTRGQQVTLSCSPISGHRSVSWYQQTPGQGLQFLFEYFSETQRNKGNFPGRFSGRQFSNSRSEMNVSTLELGDSALYLCASSLGTGVGNTIYFGEGSWLTVV.

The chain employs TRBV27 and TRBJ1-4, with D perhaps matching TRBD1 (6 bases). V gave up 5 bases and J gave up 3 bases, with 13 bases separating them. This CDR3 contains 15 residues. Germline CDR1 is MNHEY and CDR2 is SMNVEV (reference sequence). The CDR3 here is CASSPRDTPNEKLFF. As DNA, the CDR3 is TGTGCCAGCAGTCCCAGGGACACCCCTAATGAAAAACTGTTTTTT. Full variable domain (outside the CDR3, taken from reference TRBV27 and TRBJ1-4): EAQVTQNPRYLITVTGKKLTVTCSQNMNHEYMSWYRQDPGLGLRQIYYSMNVEVTDKGDVPEGYKVSRKEKRNFPLILESPSPNQTSLYFCASSPRDTPNEKLFFGSGTQLSVL.

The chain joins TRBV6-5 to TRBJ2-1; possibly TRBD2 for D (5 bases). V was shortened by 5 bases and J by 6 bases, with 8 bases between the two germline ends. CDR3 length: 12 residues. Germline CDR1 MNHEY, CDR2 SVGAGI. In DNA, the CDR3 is TGTGCCAGCAGTCATCGGGGCAATGAGCAGTTCTTC. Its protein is CASSHRGNEQFF.

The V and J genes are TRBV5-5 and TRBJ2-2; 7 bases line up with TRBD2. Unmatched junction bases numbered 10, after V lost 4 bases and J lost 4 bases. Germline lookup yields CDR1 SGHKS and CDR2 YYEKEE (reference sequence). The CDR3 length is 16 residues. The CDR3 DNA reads TGTGCCAGCAGCCGGGCTACCGGGACTACCACCGGGGAGCTGTTTTTT. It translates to CASSRATGTTTGELFF.

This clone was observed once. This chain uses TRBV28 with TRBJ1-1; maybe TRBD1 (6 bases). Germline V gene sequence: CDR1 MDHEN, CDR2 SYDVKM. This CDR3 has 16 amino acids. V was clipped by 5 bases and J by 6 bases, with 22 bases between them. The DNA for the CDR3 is TGTGCCAGCAGTCCCCTAGGCGGGGGGCTTTTCGCTGAAGCTTTCTTT. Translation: CASSPLGGGLFAEAFF. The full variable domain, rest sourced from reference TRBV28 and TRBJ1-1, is DVKVTQSSRYLVKRTGEKVFLECVQDMDHENMFWYRQDPGLGLRLIYFSYDVKMKEKGDIPEGYSVSREKKERFSLILESASTNQTSMYLCASSPLGGGLFAEAFFGQGTRLTVV.

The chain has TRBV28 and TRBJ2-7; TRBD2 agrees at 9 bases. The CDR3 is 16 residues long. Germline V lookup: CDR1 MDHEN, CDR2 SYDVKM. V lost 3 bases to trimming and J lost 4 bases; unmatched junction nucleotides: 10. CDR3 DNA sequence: TGTGCCAGCAGTTTTAGTCTAGCGGGAAGCTTTTACGAGCAGTACTTC. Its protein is CASSFSLAGSFYEQYF.

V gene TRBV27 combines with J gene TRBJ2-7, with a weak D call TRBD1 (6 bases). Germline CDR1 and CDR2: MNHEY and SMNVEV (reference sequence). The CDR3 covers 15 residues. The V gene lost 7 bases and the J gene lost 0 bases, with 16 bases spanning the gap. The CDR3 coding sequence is TGTGCCAGCACCCCCCAAACAGGGAACTCCTACGAGCAGTACTTC. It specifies CASTPQTGNSYEQYF.

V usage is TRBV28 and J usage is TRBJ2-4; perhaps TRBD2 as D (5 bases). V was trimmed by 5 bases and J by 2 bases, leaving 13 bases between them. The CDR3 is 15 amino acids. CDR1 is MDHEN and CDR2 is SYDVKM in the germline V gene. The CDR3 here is CASSQYGNTKNIQYF. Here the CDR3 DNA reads TGTGCCAGCAGTCAATACGGGAACACCAAAAACATTCAGTACTTC.

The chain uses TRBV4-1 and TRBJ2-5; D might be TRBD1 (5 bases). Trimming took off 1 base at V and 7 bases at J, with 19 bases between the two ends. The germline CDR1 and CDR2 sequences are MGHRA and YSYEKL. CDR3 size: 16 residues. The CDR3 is CASSQVRVYSLGTQYF. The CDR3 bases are TGCGCCAGCAGCCAAGTCAGGGTGTATAGCTTGGGGACCCAGTACTTC.

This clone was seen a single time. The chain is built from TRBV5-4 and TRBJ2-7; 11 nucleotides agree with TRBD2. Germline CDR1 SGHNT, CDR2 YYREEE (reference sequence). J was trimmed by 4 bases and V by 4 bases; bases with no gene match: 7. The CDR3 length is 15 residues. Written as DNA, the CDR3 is TGTGCCAGCAGCCGTAGCGGGAGGGCCCGTTACGAGCAGTACTTC. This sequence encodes CASSRSGRARYEQYF.

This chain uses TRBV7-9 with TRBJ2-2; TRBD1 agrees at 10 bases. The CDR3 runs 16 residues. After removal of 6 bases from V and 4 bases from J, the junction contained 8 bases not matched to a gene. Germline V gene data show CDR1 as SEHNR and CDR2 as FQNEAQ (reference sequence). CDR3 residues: CASRNPGQGTTGELFF. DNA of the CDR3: TGTGCCAGCAGGAACCCGGGACAGGGGACCACCGGGGAGCTGTTTTTT.

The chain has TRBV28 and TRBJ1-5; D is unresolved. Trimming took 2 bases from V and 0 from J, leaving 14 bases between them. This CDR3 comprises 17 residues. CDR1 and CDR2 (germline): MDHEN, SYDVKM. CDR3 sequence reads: CASSLPLATGSNQPQHF. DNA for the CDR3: TGTGCCAGCAGTTTACCCCTAGCCACCGGTAGCAATCAGCCCCAGCATTTT.

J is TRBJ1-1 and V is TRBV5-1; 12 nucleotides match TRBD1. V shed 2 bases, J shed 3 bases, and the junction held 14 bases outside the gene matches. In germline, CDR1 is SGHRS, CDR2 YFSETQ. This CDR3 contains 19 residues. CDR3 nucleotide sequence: TGCGCCAGCAGCTTAAGGATAGTCGCGGGACAGGGGGCTTACACTGAAGCTTTCTTT. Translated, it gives CASSLRIVAGQGAYTEAFF.

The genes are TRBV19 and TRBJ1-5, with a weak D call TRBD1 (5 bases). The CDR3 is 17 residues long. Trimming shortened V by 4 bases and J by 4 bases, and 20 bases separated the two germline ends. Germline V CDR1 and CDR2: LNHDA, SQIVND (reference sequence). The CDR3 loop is CASSTRLMARENQPQHF. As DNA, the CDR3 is TGTGCCAGTAGTACCCGACTTATGGCCAGGGAAAATCAGCCCCAGCATTTT. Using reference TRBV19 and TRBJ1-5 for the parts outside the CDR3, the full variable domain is DGGITQSPKYLFRKEGQNVTLSCEQNLNHDAMYWYRQDPGQGLRLIYYSQIVNDFQKGDIAEGYSVSREKKESFPLTVTSAQKNPTAFYLCASSTRLMARENQPQHFGDGTRLSIL.

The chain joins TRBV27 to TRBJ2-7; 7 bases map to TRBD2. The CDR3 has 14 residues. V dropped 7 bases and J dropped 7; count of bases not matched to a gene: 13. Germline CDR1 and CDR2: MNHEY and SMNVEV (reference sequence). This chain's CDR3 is CASNLEAGAGEQYF. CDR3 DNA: TGTGCCAGCAACCTAGAGGCGGGAGCTGGTGAGCAGTACTTC.

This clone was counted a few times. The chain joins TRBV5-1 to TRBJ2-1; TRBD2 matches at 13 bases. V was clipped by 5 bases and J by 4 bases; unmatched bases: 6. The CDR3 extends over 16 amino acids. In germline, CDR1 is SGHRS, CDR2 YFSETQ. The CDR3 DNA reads TGCGCCAGCAGTACAGGGGGACTAGCGGGGTACAATGAGCAGTTCTTC. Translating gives CASSTGGLAGYNEQFF. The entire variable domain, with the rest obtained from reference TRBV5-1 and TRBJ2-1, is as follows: KAGVTQTPRYLIKTRGQQVTLSCSPISGHRSVSWYQQTPGQGLQFLFEYFSETQRNKGNFPGRFSGRQFSNSRSEMNVSTLELGDSALYLCASSTGGLAGYNEQFFGPGTRLTVL.

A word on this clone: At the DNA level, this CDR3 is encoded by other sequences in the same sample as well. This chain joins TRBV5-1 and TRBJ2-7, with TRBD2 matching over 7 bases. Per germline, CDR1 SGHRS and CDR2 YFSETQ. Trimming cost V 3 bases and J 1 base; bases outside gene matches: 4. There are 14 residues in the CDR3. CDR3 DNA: TGCGCCAGCAGCTCGACGGGGGGATCCTACGAGCAGTACTTC. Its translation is CASSSTGGSYEQYF.

The CDR3 is CASSPRRGRYF. DNA for the CDR3: TGTGCCAGCAGTCCCCGGCGGGGTCGATACTTC. V and J are TRBV28 and TRBJ2-7, with a possible D match to TRBD2 (6 bases). The CDR3 runs to 11 residues. Germline V gene sequence: CDR1 MDHEN, CDR2 SYDVKM. V was pared by 5 bases and J by 13 bases, with 15 bases between.

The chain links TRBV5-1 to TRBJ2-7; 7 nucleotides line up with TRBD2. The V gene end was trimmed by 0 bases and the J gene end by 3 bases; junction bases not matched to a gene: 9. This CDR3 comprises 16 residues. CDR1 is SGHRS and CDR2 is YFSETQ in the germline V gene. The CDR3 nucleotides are TGCGCCAGCAGCTTGGCCGGATGGCGGGAGAGCTACGAGCAGTACTTC. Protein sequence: CASSLAGWRESYEQYF.

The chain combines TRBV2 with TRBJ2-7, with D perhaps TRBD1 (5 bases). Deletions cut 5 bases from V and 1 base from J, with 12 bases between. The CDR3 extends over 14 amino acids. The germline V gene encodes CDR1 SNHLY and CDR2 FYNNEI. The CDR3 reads CASSFNRFSYEQYF. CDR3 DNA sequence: TGTGCCAGCAGTTTCAACAGGTTTTCCTACGAGCAGTACTTC. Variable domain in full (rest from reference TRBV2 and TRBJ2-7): EPEVTQTPSHQVTQMGQEVILRCVPISNHLYFYWYRQILGQKVEFLVSFYNNEISEKSEIFDDQFSVERPDGSNFTLKIRSTKLEDSAMYFCASSFNRFSYEQYFGPGTRLTVT.

CDR3 sequence reads: CASSLSLVMMSTEAFF. In DNA form, the CDR3 reads TGTGCCAGCAGCTTAAGCTTGGTTATGATGAGCACTGAAGCTTTCTTT. The gene calls are TRBV11-2 and TRBJ1-1, with D hard to call. Germline values: CDR1 SGHAT, CDR2 FQNNGV. CDR3 length: 16 residues. The V end was cut by 2 bases, the J end by 4 bases, with 17 bases between.

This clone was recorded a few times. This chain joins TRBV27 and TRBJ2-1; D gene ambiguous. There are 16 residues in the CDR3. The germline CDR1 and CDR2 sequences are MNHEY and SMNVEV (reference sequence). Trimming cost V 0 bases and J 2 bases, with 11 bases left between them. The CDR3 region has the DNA TGTGCCAGCAGTTTATCTTCAGTGGTACCCTACAATGAGCAGTTCTTC. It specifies CASSLSSVVPYNEQFF.

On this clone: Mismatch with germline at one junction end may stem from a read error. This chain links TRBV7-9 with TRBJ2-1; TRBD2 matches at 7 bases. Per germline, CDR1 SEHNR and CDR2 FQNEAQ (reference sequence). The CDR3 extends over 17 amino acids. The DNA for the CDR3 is TGTTCCAGCAGCTTAGAGATTGTGGGAGGGCCATTGAATGAGCAGTTCTTC. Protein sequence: CSSSLEIVGGPLNEQFF.

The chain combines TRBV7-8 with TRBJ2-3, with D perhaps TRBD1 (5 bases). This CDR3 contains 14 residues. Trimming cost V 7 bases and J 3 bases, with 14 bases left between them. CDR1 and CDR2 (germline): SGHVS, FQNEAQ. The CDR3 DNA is TGTGCCAGCACCCATGGGGCTAGGACAGATACGCAGTATTTT. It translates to CASTHGARTDTQYF.

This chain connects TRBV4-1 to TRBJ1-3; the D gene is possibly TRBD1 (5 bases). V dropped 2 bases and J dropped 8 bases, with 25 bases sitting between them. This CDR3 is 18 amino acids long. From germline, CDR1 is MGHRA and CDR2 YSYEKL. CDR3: CASSQLPAGSNNDDTIYF. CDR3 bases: TGCGCCAGCAGCCAACTCCCGGCAGGGTCGAACAATGATGACACCATATATTTT.

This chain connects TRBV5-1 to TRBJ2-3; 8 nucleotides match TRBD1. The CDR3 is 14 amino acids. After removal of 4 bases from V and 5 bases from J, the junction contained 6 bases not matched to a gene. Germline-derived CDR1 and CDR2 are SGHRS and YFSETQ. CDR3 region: CASSLDRDQDTQYF. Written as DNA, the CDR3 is TGCGCCAGCAGCCTGGACAGGGATCAAGATACGCAGTATTTT.

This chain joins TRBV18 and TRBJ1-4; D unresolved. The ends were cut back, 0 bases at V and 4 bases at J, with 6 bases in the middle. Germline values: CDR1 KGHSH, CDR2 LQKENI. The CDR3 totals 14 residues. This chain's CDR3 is CASSPPSVNEKLFF. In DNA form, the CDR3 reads TGTGCCAGCTCACCACCGTCAGTTAATGAAAAACTGTTTTTT. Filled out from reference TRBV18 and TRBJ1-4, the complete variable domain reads NAGVMQNPRHLVRRRGQEARLRCSPMKGHSHVYWYRQLPEEGLKFMVYLQKENIIDESGMPKERFSAEFPKEGPSILRIQQVVRGDSAAYFCASSPPSVNEKLFFGSGTQLSVL.

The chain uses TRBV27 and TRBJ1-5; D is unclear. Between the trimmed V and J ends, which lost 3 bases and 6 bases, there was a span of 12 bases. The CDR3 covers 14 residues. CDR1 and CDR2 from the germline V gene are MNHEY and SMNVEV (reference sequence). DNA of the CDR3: TGTGCCAGCAGTTTGGTGTCGGGTGGTCAGCCCCAGCATTTT. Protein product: CASSLVSGGQPQHF.

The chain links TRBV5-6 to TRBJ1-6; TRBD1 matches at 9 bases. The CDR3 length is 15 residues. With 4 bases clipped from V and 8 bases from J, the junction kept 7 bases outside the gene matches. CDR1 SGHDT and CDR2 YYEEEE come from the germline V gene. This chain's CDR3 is CASSRGQGPDSPLHF. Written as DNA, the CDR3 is TGTGCCAGCAGCAGGGGACAGGGACCGGATTCACCCCTCCACTTT.

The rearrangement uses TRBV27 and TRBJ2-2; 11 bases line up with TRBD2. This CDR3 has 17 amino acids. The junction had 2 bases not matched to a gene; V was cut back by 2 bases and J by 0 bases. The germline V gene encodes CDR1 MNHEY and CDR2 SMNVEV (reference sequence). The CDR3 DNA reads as TGTGCCAGCAGTTTACTAGCGGGAGGAACGAACACCGGGGAGCTGTTTTTT. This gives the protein CASSLLAGGTNTGELFF.